Following are 28 T cell receptor beta chains from one sample sequenced in a study of technical replicates of blood from several donors. Method: immunoSEQ multiplex PCR; TCRdb's copy keeps in-frame clones and lacks some. The sample has about 75,000 clones, approximately 96% seen once. The sample was T cells isolated from PBMCs. All receptors come from a human donor in good health.

The genes are TRBV19 and TRBJ1-1, with D possibly matching TRBD1 (5 bases). Trimming left V 6 bases short and J 1 base short, with 15 bases between. Looked up from germline, CDR1 is LNHDA and CDR2 is SQIVND (reference sequence). This CDR3 comprises 15 residues. The CDR3 region is CASRTGSGENTEAFF. CDR3 nucleotides: TGTGCCAGTAGAACAGGTTCTGGCGAGAACACTGAAGCTTTCTTT.

The V and J genes are TRBV6-5 and TRBJ2-2; maybe TRBD2 (6 bases). Germline V gene sequence: CDR1 MNHEY, CDR2 SVGAGI. Trimming shortened V by 0 bases and J by 7 bases, and 6 bases separated the two germline ends. This CDR3 comprises 13 residues. CDR3 DNA: TGTGCCAGCAGTTACTCGGAGGGCGGGGAGCTGTTTTTT. Translation: CASSYSEGGELFF.

This chain uses TRBV6-6 with TRBJ2-5; D not resolved. The V and J ends lost 6 bases and 5 bases respectively, with 19 bases between them. This CDR3 region has 15 residues. The germline V gene has CDR1 MNHNY and CDR2 SVGAGI (reference sequence). CDR3 protein: CASRAKSPLGETQYF. CDR3 DNA: TGTGCCAGCAGGGCGAAGAGCCCACTCGGGGAGACCCAGTACTTC.

V gene TRBV5-4 combines with J gene TRBJ1-5; 9 nucleotides line up with TRBD1. The CDR3 runs to 15 residues. Trimming removed 0 bases from V and 7 bases from J; junction bases left unmatched: 5. Germline CDR1 SGHNT, CDR2 YYREEE (reference sequence). CDR3 sequence: CASSLDRGRGQPQHF. The CDR3 DNA follows: TGTGCCAGCAGCTTGGACAGGGGGCGCGGGCAGCCCCAGCATTTT.

V gene TRBV10-3 combines with J gene TRBJ1-1; D is unclear. Germline V CDR1 and CDR2: ENHRY, SYGVKD. Trimming took 8 bases from V and 4 from J, leaving 11 bases between them. The CDR3 length is 12 residues. The CDR3, as DNA: TGTGCCATCCTCGGGGATGGCACTGAAGCTTTCTTT. Its translation: CAILGDGTEAFF.

CDR3 protein: CASSPQTGNTIYF. CDR3 DNA: TGTGCCAGCAGCCCCCAGACTGGAAACACCATATATTTT. This chain uses TRBV7-9 with TRBJ1-3; D remains ambiguous. The CDR3 loop spans 13 amino acids. The germline V and J ends were trimmed by 5 bases and 2 bases, with 7 bases remaining between them. Germline V lookup: CDR1 SEHNR, CDR2 FQNEAQ (reference sequence).

This clone was counted once. V gene TRBV14 combines with J gene TRBJ1-1; 8 positions agree with TRBD1. Trimming removed 4 bases from V and 3 bases from J; junction bases left unmatched: 4. The V gene's germline CDR1 is SGHDN and CDR2 FVKESK. This CDR3 region has 14 residues. The CDR3 loop reads CASSPQGVYTEAFF. CDR3 DNA sequence: TGTGCCAGCAGCCCACAGGGGGTTTACACTGAAGCTTTCTTT.

This clone was counted only a few times. The chain links TRBV5-1 to TRBJ2-7; TRBD2 matches 8 bases. The junction had 6 bases not matched to a gene; V was cut back by 0 bases and J by 4 bases. The CDR3 is 15 amino acids. CDR1 is SGHRS, CDR2 YFSETQ, per germline. This CDR3 reads CASSLEAGVLYEQYF. The CDR3 DNA is TGCGCCAGCAGCTTGGAAGCGGGAGTATTGTACGAGCAGTACTTC.

The chain has TRBV10-3 and TRBJ2-7; 10 nucleotides agree with TRBD1. The CDR3 has 14 amino acids. With 6 bases clipped from V and 4 bases from J, the junction kept 6 bases outside the gene matches. CDR1 is ENHRY, CDR2 SYGVKD, per germline. CDR3 bases: TGTGCCATCAGCTCCGGGACAGGGGTATACGAGCAGTACTTC. Encoded protein: CAISSGTGVYEQYF.

The chain couples TRBV7-3 to TRBJ2-7; TRBD2 agrees at 7 bases. Germline V gene sequence: CDR1 SGHTA, CDR2 FQGTGA. V was clipped by 4 bases and J by 5 bases; unmatched bases: 5. The CDR3 consists of 13 residues. The chain's CDR3 is CASSWGAGDEQYF. The CDR3 DNA reads as TGTGCCAGCAGCTGGGGTGCGGGGGACGAGCAGTACTTC. The full variable domain, in which reference TRBV7-3 and TRBJ2-7 provide the parts outside the CDR3, is GAGVSQTPSNKVTEKGKYVELRCDPISGHTALYWYRQSLGQGPEFLIYFQGTGAADDSGLPNDRFFAVRPEGSVSTLKIQRTERGDSAVYLCASSWGAGDEQYFGPGTRLTVT.

J is TRBJ1-4 and V is TRBV2, with a tentative D call TRBD1 (6 bases). Between the trimmed V and J ends, which lost 7 bases and 8 bases, there was a span of 17 bases. Germline-derived CDR1 and CDR2 are SNHLY and FYNNEI. The CDR3 is 14 amino acids. The CDR3, as DNA: TGTGCCAGCAATTGGCAAGGGCAGGGGGAAAAACTGTTTTTT. Its translation: CASNWQGQGEKLFF. Drawing the rest from reference TRBV2 and TRBJ1-4, the complete variable domain is EPEVTQTPSHQVTQMGQEVILRCVPISNHLYFYWYRQILGQKVEFLVSFYNNEISEKSEIFDDQFSVERPDGSNFTLKIRSTKLEDSAMYFCASNWQGQGEKLFFGSGTQLSVL.

The CDR3 is CASSPNPGLAGGGLNEQFF. CDR3 nucleotides: TGTGCCAGCAGCCCGAACCCGGGACTAGCGGGAGGGGGTTTGAATGAGCAGTTCTTC. V is TRBV7-9 and J is TRBJ2-1; 16 bases are a match to TRBD2. With V trimmed by 5 bases and J by 7 bases, 14 bases remained unmatched. The CDR3 is made up of 19 amino acids. Germline-derived CDR1 and CDR2 are SEHNR and FQNEAQ (reference sequence).

This sequence joins TRBV7-3 and TRBJ2-3; D not resolved. With 0 bases removed from V and 0 bases from J, the gap between germline ends came to 10 bases. There are 16 residues in the CDR3. Germline-derived CDR1 and CDR2 are SGHTA and FQGTGA. CDR3 protein: CASSLTLAASTDTQYF. The CDR3 bases are TGTGCCAGCAGCTTAACTCTGGCGGCTAGCACAGATACGCAGTATTTT. The whole variable domain, filled in from reference TRBV7-3 and TRBJ2-3, reads GAGVSQTPSNKVTEKGKYVELRCDPISGHTALYWYRQSLGQGPEFLIYFQGTGAADDSGLPNDRFFAVRPEGSVSTLKIQRTERGDSAVYLCASSLTLAASTDTQYFGPGTRLTVL.

The chain is built from TRBV5-4 and TRBJ2-3, with TRBD2 as a possible D gene (6 bases). CDR1 and CDR2 (germline): SGHNT, YYREEE (reference sequence). Trimming took off 0 bases at V and 3 bases at J, with 11 bases between the two ends. This CDR3 comprises 15 residues. The CDR3 DNA is TGTGCCAGCAGCTTGGAGTCGGGGGAGACAGATACGCAGTATTTT. It encodes CASSLESGETDTQYF.

J is TRBJ1-2 and V is TRBV2; the match to TRBD1 covers 8 bases. V lost 3 bases to trimming and J lost 8 bases; unmatched junction nucleotides: 2. CDR3 length: 12 amino acids. Germline V gene data show CDR1 as SNHLY and CDR2 as FYNNEI. The CDR3 DNA reads TGTGCCAGCAGTGATGACAGGGGAGGCTACACCTTC. Its protein is CASSDDRGGYTF.

The J gene is TRBJ2-7, the V gene TRBV7-2; 7 bases fit TRBD1. J was trimmed by 3 bases and V by 3 bases; bases with no gene match: 5. CDR1 SGHTA and CDR2 FQGNSA come from the germline V gene. The CDR3 totals 14 residues. The CDR3 nucleotides are TGTGCCAGCAGCTTCCGGACAGGCCACTACGAGCAGTACTTC. Residues: CASSFRTGHYEQYF.

V is TRBV5-1 and J is TRBJ1-1, with D perhaps TRBD1 (6 bases). Per the germline V gene, CDR1 is SGHRS and CDR2 is YFSETQ. This CDR3 is built from 15 residues. Trimming removed 3 bases at V and 3 bases at J, with 15 bases between. CDR3 coding DNA: TGCGCCAGCAGCTGGAACGGACAGCCGGACACTGAAGCTTTCTTT. As protein: CASSWNGQPDTEAFF.

V and J are TRBV29-1 and TRBJ2-2, with 8 bases aligning to TRBD2. CDR3 size: 13 residues. V was pared by 6 bases and J by 8 bases, with 8 bases of the junction left unmatched. Germline assignment: CDR1 SQVTM and CDR2 ANQGSEA. CDR3 nucleotides: TGCAGCGTCAGCCTTAGCGGGGCGGGGGAGCTGTTTTTT. It translates to CSVSLSGAGELFF.

The rearrangement links TRBV11-2 to TRBJ2-1, with 7 positions matching TRBD1. Germline V gene lookup returns CDR1 SGHAT and CDR2 FQNNGV. This CDR3 is built from 14 residues. The trim removed 4 bases at V and 4 bases at J, leaving 4 bases unmatched. The CDR3 DNA reads as TGTGCCAGCAGCTACAGGGGCGGATACAATGAGCAGTTCTTC. It translates to CASSYRGGYNEQFF.

The J gene is TRBJ1-3, the V gene TRBV10-3, with 7 bases matching TRBD1. The germline CDR1 and CDR2 sequences are ENHRY and SYGVKD. Trimming at V came to 8 bases and at J to 6 bases, leaving 4 bases not matched to a gene. The CDR3 is 12 amino acids. The CDR3 DNA reads as TGTGCCATCCGACAGGGAGAAAACACCATATATTTT. Its protein is CAIRQGENTIYF.

This clone was seen once. The chain couples TRBV30 to TRBJ1-2; D is possibly TRBD1 (6 bases). The CDR3 consists of 13 residues. The V gene's germline CDR1 is GTSNPN and CDR2 SVGIG (reference sequence). V was pared by 4 bases and J by 6 bases, with 15 bases between. The CDR3, as DNA: TGTGCCTGGAATTTAGGGGGACGGGATGGCTACACCTTC. Translating gives CAWNLGGRDGYTF. The entire variable domain, with the rest obtained from reference TRBV30 and TRBJ1-2, is as follows: SQTIHQWPATLVQPVGSPLSLECTVEGTSNPNLYWYRQAAGRGLQLLFYSVGIGQISSEVPQNLSASRPQDRQFILSSKKLLLSDSGFYLCAWNLGGRDGYTFGSGTRLTVV.

The chain carries TRBV5-1 and TRBJ2-7; TRBD1 aligns across 7 bases. V lost 4 bases and J lost 7; bases outside the gene matches: 2. There are 11 residues in the CDR3. Germline CDR1 reads SGHRS; CDR2 reads YFSETQ. The CDR3: CASSATGEQYF. The CDR3 DNA is TGCGCCAGCAGCGCGACAGGGGAGCAGTACTTC.

V and J are TRBV7-9 and TRBJ2-3; 8 nucleotides match TRBD2. This CDR3 is built from 15 residues. Losses at the gene ends were 6 bases for V and 4 bases for J; bases not matched to a gene: 9. The germline gives CDR1 SEHNR, CDR2 FQNEAQ (reference sequence). CDR3 sequence: CASRISGTLADTQYF. CDR3 DNA sequence: TGTGCCAGCAGGATTAGCGGGACTCTCGCAGATACGCAGTATTTT.

J is TRBJ1-5 and V is TRBV5-8, with 8 bases matching TRBD1. There are 12 residues in the CDR3. Unmatched junction bases numbered 3, after V lost 4 bases and J lost 9 bases. Per germline, CDR1 SGHTS and CDR2 YDEGEE. The CDR3 DNA is TGTGCCAGCAGCAGGGACAGGCGGCCCCAGCATTTT. Protein product: CASSRDRRPQHF.

The chain uses TRBV4-2 and TRBJ2-7; 8 bases are a match to TRBD1. From germline, CDR1 is LGHNA and CDR2 YNFKEQ. This CDR3 has 15 residues. Trimming at V came to 4 bases and at J to 3 bases, leaving 8 bases not matched to a gene. The CDR3 spells CASSLLTGDIYEQYF. The CDR3 region has the DNA TGTGCCAGCAGCCTCCTGACAGGGGATATCTACGAGCAGTACTTC.

V usage is TRBV27 and J usage is TRBJ1-5; possibly TRBD1 for D (5 bases). Trimming shortened V by 4 bases and J by 0 bases, and 13 bases separated the two germline ends. Germline assignment: CDR1 MNHEY and CDR2 SMNVEV (reference sequence). This CDR3 is 16 amino acids long. CDR3 DNA sequence: TGTGCCAGCAGTTGGGGAGGGGTGATTAGCAATCAGCCCCAGCATTTT. Translation gives CASSWGGVISNQPQHF.

The gene calls are TRBV14 and TRBJ2-1; possible D gene TRBD1, 5 bases. The length of the CDR3 is 12 residues. Germline lookup yields CDR1 SGHDN and CDR2 FVKESK. V was trimmed by 5 bases and J by 11 bases, leaving 13 bases between them. Here the CDR3 reads CASSWADTQQFF. DNA of the CDR3: TGTGCCAGCAGCTGGGCGGACACACAGCAGTTCTTC.

This clone was seen a single time. This chain uses TRBV7-3 with TRBJ1-2; TRBD1 is a possible D gene (5 bases). Germline-derived CDR1 and CDR2 are SGHTA and FQGTGA. This CDR3 is 13 amino acids long. Trimming removed 5 bases from V and 2 bases from J, with 9 bases in between. The CDR3 sequence is CASSPTVNYGYTF. CDR3 sequence (DNA): TGTGCCAGCAGCCCGACAGTCAACTATGGCTACACCTTC. The full variable domain, with the rest looked up from reference TRBV7-3 and TRBJ1-2, is GAGVSQTPSNKVTEKGKYVELRCDPISGHTALYWYRQSLGQGPEFLIYFQGTGAADDSGLPNDRFFAVRPEGSVSTLKIQRTERGDSAVYLCASSPTVNYGYTFGSGTRLTVV.